This is a list of T cell receptor beta chains from one sample in a study of control samples from healthy donors and cancer patients. TCRdb's table, derived via immunoSEQ multiplex PCR, lists solely in-frame clones and lacks some. Seen here are roughly 100,000 clones, 83% observed once, and the top ten hold less than 15%. Specimen: blood. The receptors here all came from a woman aged 50 to 65 in good health. CDR3s include the opening cysteine and the closing phenylalanine or tryptophan. Each record gives: clone size, V gene, D gene, J gene, CDR3 protein, CDR3 DNA. A D gene is named only where the DNA matches it firmly. Size is stated for part of the rows, as once, few or many counts, or as a class when the clone is expanded.

>-|TRBV7-6|-|TRBJ2-1
CASRRGGGPYNEQFF
TGTGCCAGCAGGAGGGGGGGAGGTCCCTACAATGAGCAGTTCTTC
>-|TRBV7-2|-|TRBJ1-5
CASRLGNSQPQHF
TGTGCCAGCCGTCTAGGTAACTCTCAGCCCCAGCATTTT
>-|TRBV4-2|-|TRBJ1-6
CASSQEASGRNSPLHF
TGTGCCAGCAGCCAAGAAGCGTCGGGTCGGAATTCACCCCTCCACTTT
>-|TRBV7-2|TRBD2|TRBJ2-2
CASSLTRTSPVRTGELFF
TGTGCCAGCAGCCTGACTCGGACTAGCCCCGTGAGAACCGGGGAGCTGTTTTTT
>-|TRBV12-3/TRBV12-4|-|TRBJ2-7
CASSLFLYEQYF
TGTGCCAGCAGTCTCTTTCTCTACGAGCAGTACTTC
>-|TRBV11-1|-|TRBJ2-3
CASSFIPERTDTQYF
TGTGCCAGCAGCTTTATTCCGGAGCGCACAGATACGCAGTATTTT
>-|TRBV19|TRBD1|TRBJ1-4
CASSIRQGSEKLFF
TGTGCCAGTAGTATCCGACAGGGGTCTGAAAAACTGTTTTTT
>few|TRBV10-3|-|TRBJ1-1
CAISDTRAQSMNTEAFF
TGTGCCATCAGTGATACCCGGGCGCAGAGCATGAACACTGAAGCTTTCTTT
>-|TRBV5-4|TRBD2|TRBJ2-7
CASSSTSPTYEQYF
TGTGCCAGCAGCTCGACTAGCCCAACCTACGAGCAGTACTTC
>-|TRBV12-3/TRBV12-4|-|TRBJ1-6
CASSFPPSPLHF
TGTGCCAGCAGTTTTCCACCTTCACCCCTCCACTTT
>-|TRBV7-6|-|TRBJ1-1
CASSEFLGNTEAFF
TGTGCCAGCAGCGAGTTCCTTGGGAACACTGAAGCTTTCTTT
>-|TRBV5-4|TRBD1|TRBJ2-3
CASGLVGTVTDTQYF
TGTGCCAGCGGCTTGGTTGGGACAGTCACAGATACGCAGTATTTT
>-|TRBV12-3/TRBV12-4|-|TRBJ2-6
CASSATNVLTF
TGTGCCAGCAGTGCGACCAACGTCCTGACTTTC
>-|TRBV5-1|-|TRBJ1-5
CASSLAGGEQPQHF
TGCGCCAGCAGCTTGGCCGGGGGGGAGCAGCCCCAGCATTTT
>-|TRBV6-2/TRBV6-3|TRBD1|TRBJ2-1
CASSQPGKGANEQFF
TGTGCCAGCAGTCAACCGGGGAAGGGGGCGAATGAGCAGTTCTTC
>-|TRBV5-1|TRBD1|TRBJ1-1
CASSLGLRDRVVHTEAFF
TGCGCCAGCAGCTTGGGCCTCCGGGACAGGGTAGTGCACACTGAAGCTTTCTTT
>-|TRBV18|TRBD1|TRBJ2-3
CASSPSPGTVTDTQYF
TGTGCCAGCTCACCTAGCCCCGGGACAGTCACAGATACGCAGTATTTT
>few|TRBV7-9|-|TRBJ1-1
CASSLLSGDTEAFF
TGTGCCAGCAGCTTATTATCTGGGGACACTGAAGCTTTCTTT
>-|TRBV7-3|-|TRBJ2-1
CASSLRSGDEQFF
TGTGCCAGCAGCTTACGATCGGGGGACGAGCAGTTCTTC
>-|TRBV14|-|TRBJ1-1
CASSMRHSTNTEAFF
TGTGCCAGCAGCATGCGACACTCAACAAACACTGAAGCTTTCTTT
>few|TRBV6-6|-|TRBJ1-2
CASSSRGYTF
TGTGCCAGCAGTTCTAGAGGCTACACCTTC
>once|TRBV20-1|-|TRBJ1-1
CSASSEFAEAFF
TGCAGTGCTAGTTCGGAGTTCGCTGAAGCTTTCTTT
>-|TRBV14|-|TRBJ1-4
CASRRTADAKLFF
TGTGCCAGCAGAAGGACGGCGGACGCAAAACTGTTTTTT
>few|TRBV5-4|-|TRBJ1-1
CASSFFTGNTEAFF
TGTGCCAGCAGCTTTTTTACGGGGAACACTGAAGCTTTCTTT
>-|TRBV10-3|-|TRBJ2-1
CAISESLGDNEQFF
TGTGCCATCAGTGAGTCGTTAGGGGACAATGAGCAGTTCTTC
>-|TRBV15|TRBD2|TRBJ2-5
CATSREGPAGGQETQYF
TGTGCCACCAGCAGAGAGGGTCCAGCGGGAGGGCAGGAGACCCAGTACTTC
>-|TRBV5-6|-|TRBJ1-1
CASSLERGNTEAFF
TGTGCCAGCAGCTTGGAAAGGGGGAACACTGAAGCTTTCTTT
>few|TRBV9|TRBD2|TRBJ2-3
CASSRMGLAGGDTQYF
TGTGCCAGCAGCAGAATGGGACTAGCGGGTGGAGATACGCAGTATTTT
>-|TRBV19|-|TRBJ1-1
CASSIQRNTEAFF
TGTGCCAGTAGTATTCAGCGGAACACTGAAGCTTTCTTT
>-|TRBV4-2|-|TRBJ2-7
CASSQDPGPQYEQYF
TGTGCCAGCAGCCAAGATCCGGGACCGCAATACGAGCAGTACTTC
>-|TRBV3-1/TRBV3-2|-|TRBJ1-2
CASSQTGPRSFTF
TGTGCCAGCAGCCAAACGGGACCGCGTTCTTTCACCTTC
>-|TRBV7-3|-|TRBJ2-1
CASSLRDAYNEQFF
TGTGCCAGCAGCCTCCGGGACGCCTACAATGAGCAGTTCTTC